This T cell receptor beta chain was retrieved from a study of T cell responses to AZD1222 COVID-19 vaccine. Findings and caveats of the study: Elevations in Spike-specific TCR breadth and depth followed administration of two AZD1222 doses. Spike-wide vaccine-associated CD4 TCRs dominated at 160-218 and 743-854.

V lost 0 bases and J lost 0, with 5 bases in between. This CDR3 contains 14 residues. The germline V gene encodes CDR1 SGDLS and CDR2 YYNGEE. Libraries were prepared by immunoSEQ multiplex PCR; TCRdb keeps only in-frame clonotypes and omits some of them. The sample lists about 94,000 clones; approximately 81% were seen once. Points on this clone: The antigen remains undetermined.

This rearrangement joins TRBV9 to TRBJ2-3; no clear D gene. This receptor was identified in an adult who received the AZD1222 COVID-19 vaccine. Sequencing was performed on peripheral blood, taken 28 days after the second AZD1222 dose. CDR3 coding DNA: TGTGCCAGCAGCGTAGTCGGGAGCACAGATACGCAGTATTTT. It encodes CASSVVGSTDTQYF.